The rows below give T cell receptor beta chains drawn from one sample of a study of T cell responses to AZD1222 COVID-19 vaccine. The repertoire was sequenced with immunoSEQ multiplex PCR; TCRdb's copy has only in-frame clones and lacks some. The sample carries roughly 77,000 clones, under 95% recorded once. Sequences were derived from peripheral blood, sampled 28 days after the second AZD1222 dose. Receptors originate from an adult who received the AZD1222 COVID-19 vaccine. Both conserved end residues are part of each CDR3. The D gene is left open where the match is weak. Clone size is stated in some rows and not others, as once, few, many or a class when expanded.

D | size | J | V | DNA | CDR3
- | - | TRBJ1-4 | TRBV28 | TGTGCCAGCAGTTTTAGTCGTTGGACAGCAGAAAATGAAAAACTGTTTTTT | CASSFSRWTAENEKLFF
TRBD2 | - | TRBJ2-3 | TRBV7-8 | TGTGCCAGCAGCTCCCCGGGACTAGCGGGAACCGATACGCAGTATTTT | CASSSPGLAGTDTQYF
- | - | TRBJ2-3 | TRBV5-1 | TGCGCCAGCAGCTCCCCGCCGGCAGATACGCAGTATTTT | CASSSPPADTQYF
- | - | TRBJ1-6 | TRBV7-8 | TGTGCCAGCAGTCAGACAGGCCCGGGATCACCCCTCCACTTT | CASSQTGPGSPLHF
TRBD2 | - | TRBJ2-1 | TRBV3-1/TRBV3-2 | TGTGCCAGCAAATACGCGGGAGTCTACAATGAGCAGTTCTTC | CASKYAGVYNEQFF
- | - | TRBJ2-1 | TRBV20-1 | TGTCGCCGGGAAGGGGTCAATGAGCAGTTCTTC | CRREGVNEQFF
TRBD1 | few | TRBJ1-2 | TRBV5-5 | TGTGCCAGCAGCTTCGGGACAGGGGGCAATGGCTACACCTTC | CASSFGTGGNGYTF
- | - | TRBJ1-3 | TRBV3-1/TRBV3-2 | TGTGCCAGCAAAACAGGGCTCCGGGGAAACACCATATATTTT | CASKTGLRGNTIYF
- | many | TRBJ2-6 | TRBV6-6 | TGTGCCAGCAGTTATCCTAGCCAGGCGGGGGCCAACGTCCTGACTTTC | CASSYPSQAGANVLTF
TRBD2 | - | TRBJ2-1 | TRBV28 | TGTGCCAGTTCAGCGGGACTAGCTTACTCCAATGAGCAGTTCTTC | CASSAGLAYSNEQFF
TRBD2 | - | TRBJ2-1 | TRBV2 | TGTGCCAGCAGGATGGGACTAGCGGGTAGAATTGCGAGCTCCTACAATGAGCAGTTCTTC | CASRMGLAGRIASSYNEQFF
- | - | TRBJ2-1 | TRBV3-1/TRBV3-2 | TGTGCCAGCAGCCAGACTTACGGGTCCTACAATGAGCAGTTCTTC | CASSQTYGSYNEQFF
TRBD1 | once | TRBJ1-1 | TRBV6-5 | TGTGCCAGCACCTTGGAGGGGGCTGTGAACACTGAAGCTTTCTTT | CASTLEGAVNTEAFF
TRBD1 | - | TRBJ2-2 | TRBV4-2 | TGTGCCAGCAGCCAGGAACAGGGGCGAACCGGGGAGCTGTTTTTT | CASSQEQGRTGELFF
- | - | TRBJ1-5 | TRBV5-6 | TGTTACCCGGTCGGCGTTGCGGTAAGCAATCAGCCCCAGCATTTT | CYPVGVAVSNQPQHF
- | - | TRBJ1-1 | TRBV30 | TGTGCCTGTGGAGACACTGAAGCTTTCTTT | CACGDTEAFF
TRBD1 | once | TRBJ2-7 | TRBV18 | TGTGCCAGCTCAGAGACAGGGGAAGAGCAGTACTTC | CASSETGEEQYF
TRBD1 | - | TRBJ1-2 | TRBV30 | TGTGCCGGACAGGGTAATATGGATGGCTACACCTTC | CAGQGNMDGYTF
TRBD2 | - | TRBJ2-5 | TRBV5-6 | TGTGCCAGCAGCTTGGGGACTAGCGGGGTCCTTGAGACCCAGTACTTC | CASSLGTSGVLETQYF
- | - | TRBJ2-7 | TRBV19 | TGTGCCAGTAGTATATCCGACTCCCTCGGGGCCTACGAGCAGTACTTC | CASSISDSLGAYEQYF
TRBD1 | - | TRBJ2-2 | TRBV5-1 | TGCGCCAGCAGCTCCGGGACAGGGTATACCGGGGAGCTGTTTTTT | CASSSGTGYTGELFF
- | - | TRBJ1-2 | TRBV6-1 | TGTGCCAGCAGTGAGTTTGCAATTACCTATGGCTACACCTTC | CASSEFAITYGYTF
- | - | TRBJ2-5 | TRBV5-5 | TGTGCCAGCAGCCCCCGGACATCAATGGGGACCCAGTACTTC | CASSPRTSMGTQYF
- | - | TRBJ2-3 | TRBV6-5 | TGTGCCAGCAGTTATAAGGTCGTGGGCACAGATACGCAGTATTTT | CASSYKVVGTDTQYF
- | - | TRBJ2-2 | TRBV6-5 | TGTGCCAGCAGGATCCCGGGACTCGACACCGGGGAGCTGTTTTTT | CASRIPGLDTGELFF
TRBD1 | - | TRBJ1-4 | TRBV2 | TGTGCCAGCGTCCGGGACAGGGGAGAAAAACTGTTTTTT | CASVRDRGEKLFF
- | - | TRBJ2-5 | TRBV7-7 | TGTGCCAGCAGCTCTCCCGAACAAGAGACCCAGTACTTC | CASSSPEQETQYF
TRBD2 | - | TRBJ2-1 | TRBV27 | TGTGCCAGCAGTCCCCTGGAAAGCGGGAGGGCCGATGAGCAGTTCTTC | CASSPLESGRADEQFF